A selection of T cell receptor beta chains follows, all from one sample in a study of T cell changes during pregnancy in multiple sclerosis. Method: immunoSEQ multiplex PCR; TCRdb's copy keeps in-frame clones and lacks some. The data hold tens of thousands of clones, with roughly 86% observed a single time. Sequencing used CD8+ T cells from peripheral blood mononuclear cells, obtained before pregnancy. The receptors derive from a female donor with multiple sclerosis, enrolled in a pregnancy study. CDR3s include the opening cysteine and the closing phenylalanine or tryptophan. A D gene is named only where the DNA matches it firmly. Not all rows give a size; the values are once, few, many and, for expanded clones, a class.

cdr3_length: 15
clone_size: .
j_call: TRBJ1-1
d_call: .
v_call: TRBV9
cdr3_nt: TGTGCCAGCACGATGGCCGACCAGGGTAACACTGAAGCTTTCTTT
cdr3_aa: CASTMADQGNTEAFF

cdr3_length: 15
clone_size: .
j_call: TRBJ2-1
d_call: .
v_call: TRBV27
cdr3_nt: TGTGCCAGCAGCCATTTCCGAGCACCCTACAATGAGCAGTTCTTC
cdr3_aa: CASSHFRAPYNEQFF

cdr3_length: 18
clone_size: .
j_call: TRBJ2-3
d_call: TRBD2
v_call: TRBV13
cdr3_nt: TGTGCCAGCAGCTTAGCAGTTGGGACTAGCGGGATCTCAGATACGCAGTATTTT
cdr3_aa: CASSLAVGTSGISDTQYF

cdr3_length: 15
clone_size: .
j_call: TRBJ2-5
d_call: .
v_call: TRBV27
cdr3_nt: TGTGCCAGCAAAGAATCGTCGGGGGTTTTGGAGACCCAGTACTTC
cdr3_aa: CASKESSGVLETQYF

cdr3_length: 16
clone_size: .
j_call: TRBJ2-3
d_call: .
v_call: TRBV18
cdr3_nt: TGTGCCAGCTCATCCGGATCGGGGGACCACACAGATACGCAGTATTTT
cdr3_aa: CASSSGSGDHTDTQYF

cdr3_length: 15
clone_size: .
j_call: TRBJ2-3
d_call: TRBD2
v_call: TRBV9
cdr3_nt: TGTGCCAGCAGCAGGGCTAGCGGTCGCACAGATACGCAGTATTTT
cdr3_aa: CASSRASGRTDTQYF

cdr3_length: 15
clone_size: .
j_call: TRBJ1-1
d_call: TRBD1
v_call: TRBV27
cdr3_nt: TGTGCCAGCAGTTTATCGGCAGGGGGGAACACTGAAGCTTTCTTT
cdr3_aa: CASSLSAGGNTEAFF

cdr3_length: 14
clone_size: .
j_call: TRBJ1-2
d_call: .
v_call: TRBV7-9
cdr3_nt: TGTGCCAGCAACGGCGGGGGTAGGCTCTATGGCTACACCTTC
cdr3_aa: CASNGGGRLYGYTF

cdr3_length: 15
clone_size: .
j_call: TRBJ2-6
d_call: TRBD1
v_call: TRBV28
cdr3_nt: TGTGCCAGCAGTTGGGGACAGGGTGATTCCAACGTCCTGACTTTC
cdr3_aa: CASSWGQGDSNVLTF

cdr3_length: 16
clone_size: few
j_call: TRBJ2-3
d_call: TRBD2
v_call: TRBV14
cdr3_nt: TGTGCCAGCAGCCACCAACTAGCGGGAGGCCCGGATACGCAGTATTTT
cdr3_aa: CASSHQLAGGPDTQYF

cdr3_length: 16
clone_size: once
j_call: TRBJ2-1
d_call: TRBD2
v_call: TRBV5-1
cdr3_nt: TGCGCCAGCAGCTTGTGGGGCGGGAGGGCGATAGGTGAGCAGTTCTTC
cdr3_aa: CASSLWGGRAIGEQFF

cdr3_length: 14
clone_size: .
j_call: TRBJ2-7
d_call: .
v_call: TRBV11-2
cdr3_nt: TGTGCCAGCAGCTTAGTTAGCGCCTCTAGCGAGCAGTACTTC
cdr3_aa: CASSLVSASSEQYF

cdr3_length: 15
clone_size: .
j_call: TRBJ1-1
d_call: .
v_call: TRBV10-3
cdr3_nt: TGTGCCATCAGGGGGGGAGGCCCACTGAACACTGAAGCTTTCTTT
cdr3_aa: CAIRGGGPLNTEAFF

cdr3_length: 14
clone_size: .
j_call: TRBJ1-1
d_call: TRBD1
v_call: TRBV7-8
cdr3_nt: TGTGCCAGCAGCTTAGGTCAGGGGGACACTGAAGCTTTCTTT
cdr3_aa: CASSLGQGDTEAFF

cdr3_length: 14
clone_size: once
j_call: TRBJ1-1
d_call: .
v_call: TRBV11-3
cdr3_nt: TGTGCCAGCAGCTTAGACAGGGCCGGGACTGAAGCTTTCTTT
cdr3_aa: CASSLDRAGTEAFF

cdr3_length: 14
clone_size: once
j_call: TRBJ1-5
d_call: TRBD1
v_call: TRBV10-1
cdr3_nt: TGCGCCAGCAGCACGGACAGGGGCCATCAGCCCCAGCATTTT
cdr3_aa: CASSTDRGHQPQHF

cdr3_length: 15
clone_size: .
j_call: TRBJ1-6
d_call: .
v_call: TRBV5-1
cdr3_nt: TGCGCCAGCAGCTTGGGGCCGGGTTCTATTTCACCCCTCCACTTT
cdr3_aa: CASSLGPGSISPLHF

cdr3_length: 15
clone_size: .
j_call: TRBJ1-5
d_call: .
v_call: TRBV28
cdr3_nt: TGTGCCAGCAGTTTACTCCGGGACACCGATCAGCCCCAGCATTTT
cdr3_aa: CASSLLRDTDQPQHF

cdr3_length: 16
clone_size: .
j_call: TRBJ2-2
d_call: .
v_call: TRBV2
cdr3_nt: TGTGCCAGCAGTGAAGTTGGGGGCTCTGAGAGCGGGGAGCTGTTTTTT
cdr3_aa: CASSEVGGSESGELFF

cdr3_length: 16
clone_size: .
j_call: TRBJ2-3
d_call: .
v_call: TRBV7-9
cdr3_nt: TGTGCCAGCAGCCCCGGGTCCTACTCTAGCACAGATACGCAGTATTTT
cdr3_aa: CASSPGSYSSTDTQYF

cdr3_length: 10
clone_size: .
j_call: TRBJ2-1
d_call: .
v_call: TRBV7-9
cdr3_nt: TGTGCCAGCAGATCGTCCGAGCAGTTCTTC
cdr3_aa: CASRSSEQFF

cdr3_length: 15
clone_size: .
j_call: TRBJ1-4
d_call: .
v_call: TRBV2
cdr3_nt: TGTGCCAGTACCACAGGGCTAGCAACTAATGAAAAACTGTTTTTT
cdr3_aa: CASTTGLATNEKLFF

cdr3_length: 15
clone_size: few
j_call: TRBJ1-6
d_call: TRBD1
v_call: TRBV19
cdr3_nt: TGTGCCAGTAGCCCCTTAGGGACAGGGGCCTCACCCCTCCACTTT
cdr3_aa: CASSPLGTGASPLHF

cdr3_length: 13
clone_size: .
j_call: TRBJ2-7
d_call: TRBD2
v_call: TRBV19
cdr3_nt: TGTGCCAGTAGTGATAGCGGGAGCTACGAGCAGTACTTC
cdr3_aa: CASSDSGSYEQYF

cdr3_length: 14
clone_size: .
j_call: TRBJ1-5
d_call: TRBD1
v_call: TRBV28
cdr3_nt: TGTGCCAGCAGTTTTTACAGGGGGTATCAGCCCCAGCATTTT
cdr3_aa: CASSFYRGYQPQHF

cdr3_length: 14
clone_size: .
j_call: TRBJ1-1
d_call: .
v_call: TRBV4-1
cdr3_nt: TGCGCCAGCAGCCAAGAGCAAGCGAACACTGAAGCTTTCTTT
cdr3_aa: CASSQEQANTEAFF

cdr3_length: 14
clone_size: .
j_call: TRBJ1-2
d_call: TRBD1
v_call: TRBV28
cdr3_nt: TGTGCCAGCAGGGTGACAGGGATTCTCTATGGCTACACCTTC
cdr3_aa: CASRVTGILYGYTF

cdr3_length: 13
clone_size: .
j_call: TRBJ1-6
d_call: .
v_call: TRBV6-5
cdr3_nt: TGTGCCAGCAGTGAGGCGGCAAATTCACCCCTCCACTTT
cdr3_aa: CASSEAANSPLHF

cdr3_length: 13
clone_size: .
j_call: TRBJ1-5
d_call: .
v_call: TRBV5-6
cdr3_nt: TGTGCCCCGTGTACCAGGTGTGATCAGCCCCAGCATTTT
cdr3_aa: CAPCTRCDQPQHF

cdr3_length: 15
clone_size: .
j_call: TRBJ2-1
d_call: TRBD1
v_call: TRBV25-1
cdr3_nt: TGTGCCAGCACTGGGGGACAGGGGGATGTCAATGAGCAGTTCTTC
cdr3_aa: CASTGGQGDVNEQFF

cdr3_length: 13
clone_size: .
j_call: TRBJ2-3
d_call: TRBD1
v_call: TRBV30
cdr3_nt: TGTGCCTGGGACAGGGTGAGCACAGATACGCAGTATTTT
cdr3_aa: CAWDRVSTDTQYF

cdr3_length: 16
clone_size: .
j_call: TRBJ2-5
d_call: TRBD2
v_call: TRBV11-2
cdr3_nt: TGTGCCAGCAACCTACTGGGAACTAGCGGACAAGAGACCCAGTACTTC
cdr3_aa: CASNLLGTSGQETQYF

cdr3_length: 15
clone_size: .
j_call: TRBJ2-7
d_call: TRBD2
v_call: TRBV6-1
cdr3_nt: TGTGCCAGCAGTGAAAAGGGCGGGAGCTCCTACGAGCAGTACTTC
cdr3_aa: CASSEKGGSSYEQYF

cdr3_length: 15
clone_size: .
j_call: TRBJ1-5
d_call: .
v_call: TRBV2
cdr3_nt: TGTGCCAGCAGTGAGGGGCAAAGGGGTTTTCAGCCCCAGCATTTT
cdr3_aa: CASSEGQRGFQPQHF

cdr3_length: 13
clone_size: .
j_call: TRBJ2-7
d_call: .
v_call: TRBV28
cdr3_nt: TGTGCCAGCAGTTTCTACGGACAGTACCTCGGGTACTTC
cdr3_aa: CASSFYGQYLGYF

cdr3_length: 14
clone_size: .
j_call: TRBJ1-4
d_call: .
v_call: TRBV7-9
cdr3_nt: TGTGCCAGCACCCAGGGTGGATGGAATGAAAAACTGTTTTTT
cdr3_aa: CASTQGGWNEKLFF

cdr3_length: 16
clone_size: .
j_call: TRBJ1-1
d_call: .
v_call: TRBV9
cdr3_nt: TGTGCCAGCAGCACCAACCGGGACACCTTGAACACTGAAGCTTTCTTT
cdr3_aa: CASSTNRDTLNTEAFF

cdr3_length: 15
clone_size: .
j_call: TRBJ1-3
d_call: .
v_call: TRBV7-9
cdr3_nt: TGTGCCAGCAGCTTCGGACCGGGAGAGGGGAACACCATATATTTT
cdr3_aa: CASSFGPGEGNTIYF

cdr3_length: 16
clone_size: .
j_call: TRBJ2-1
d_call: .
v_call: TRBV6-1
cdr3_nt: TGTGCCAGCAGTGAATTCAGGGTCACCTCCTACAATGAGCAGTTCTTC
cdr3_aa: CASSEFRVTSYNEQFF

cdr3_length: 14
clone_size: once
j_call: TRBJ2-7
d_call: TRBD2
v_call: TRBV7-2
cdr3_nt: TGTGCCAGCAGCTTAGCGGGGGGGTCCTACGAGCAGTACTTC
cdr3_aa: CASSLAGGSYEQYF

cdr3_length: 16
clone_size: .
j_call: TRBJ2-3
d_call: .
v_call: TRBV6-1
cdr3_nt: TGTGCCAGCAGTGAAGTGGCAGGGGAGGGGGGTGATACGCAGTATTTT
cdr3_aa: CASSEVAGEGGDTQYF

cdr3_length: 15
clone_size: .
j_call: TRBJ1-4
d_call: TRBD1
v_call: TRBV6-5
cdr3_nt: TGTGCCAGCAGTTACGGGCAGGGGGCTGGTGAAAAACTGTTTTTT
cdr3_aa: CASSYGQGAGEKLFF